This T cell receptor (beta chain) is from a study of shared clonotypes between healthy human individuals. Data came from immunoSEQ multiplex PCR; TCRdb stores just in-frame clones and leaves some out. This sample carries roughly 1,800,000 clones, just under 95% of them seen once, and the ten largest clones take 0.9% to 1.5%. V lost 6 bases and J lost 7, with 21 bases in between. This CDR3 has 15 residues. Germline V gene lookup returns CDR1 MGHDK and CDR2 SYGVNS. CD8 cells regarded as naive lacked CD45RO, were positively chosen for CCR7, and omitted terminally differentiated effector memory CD45RA+ cells.

This clonotype originated in a man younger than 35 in good health. The material sequenced was naive CD8+ T cells sorted from blood. This sequence joins TRBV25-1 and TRBJ1-1; tentative D call: TRBD1 (5 bases). The CDR3 coding sequence is TGTGCCAGCAGAACCGACGGAGAAGGGGCGGGTGAAGCTTTCTTT. Amino acid sequence: CASRTDGEGAGEAFF.